The next 7 T cell receptor beta chains were all read from a single sample in a study of T cells in localized non-small cell lung cancer (dated by TCRdb to 2020 to 2022). Library method: the immunoSEQ multiplex PCR assay. TCRdb stores this immuneACCESS table with in-frame sequences only. Part of the clones is absent; in the studies checked, under half of the shortfall reflects unresolved V genes, and no reason is known for the rest. This sample has around 35,000 clones in its table, and less than 95% of those were observed once. The ten biggest clones cover roughly 10% of the sample. This specimen consisted of peripheral blood mononuclear cells, obtained before any cancer treatment. These receptors were taken from a female donor at least 60 years old with stage II lung adenocarcinoma.

The rearrangement joins TRBV25-1 to TRBJ1-1; 7 positions match TRBD1. V lost 3 bases to trimming and J lost 5 bases; unmatched junction nucleotides: 12. CDR1 is MGHDK, CDR2 SYGVNS, per germline. The CDR3 totals 16 residues. The CDR3 bases are TGTGCCAGCAGTGACTCTCATCACAGGGGTCAAACTGAAGCTTTCTTT. It translates to CASSDSHHRGQTEAFF. Based on the CDR3 plus reference TRBV25-1 and TRBJ1-1, the full variable domain is EADIYQTPRYLVIGTGKKITLECSQTMGHDKMYWYQQDPGMELHLIHYSYGVNSTEKGDLSSESTVSRIRTEHFPLTLESARPSHTSQYLCASSDSHHRGQTEAFFGQGTRLTVV.

J is TRBJ1-1 and V is TRBV2, with no clear D. Germline CDR1 is SNHLY and CDR2 is FYNNEI. This CDR3 spans 13 amino acids. Trimming shortened V by 9 bases and J by 2 bases, and 13 bases separated the two germline ends. The CDR3 is CASTPDANTEAFF. The CDR3 bases are TGTGCCAGTACCCCGGATGCTAACACTGAAGCTTTCTTT.

The chain couples TRBV29-1 to TRBJ2-5; 7 bases are shared with TRBD1. From germline, CDR1 is SQVTM and CDR2 ANQGSEA. CDR3 length equals 14 residues. Trimming removed 7 bases from V and 5 bases from J; junction bases left unmatched: 13. The CDR3 DNA is TGCAGCGGTGGGAGCATAGGGGGCTATGAGACCCAGTACTTC. Translating it yields CSGGSIGGYETQYF.

J is TRBJ1-1 and V is TRBV5-1; a possible D gene is TRBD1 (6 bases). Trimming cost V 4 bases and J 1 base, with 11 bases left between them. This CDR3 spans 14 amino acids. Germline V gene lookup returns CDR1 SGHRS and CDR2 YFSETQ. The chain's CDR3 is CASSPMTGNTEAFF. Written as DNA, the CDR3 is TGCGCCAGCAGCCCAATGACAGGGAACACTGAAGCTTTCTTT. Full variable domain (remainder filled in from reference TRBV5-1 and TRBJ1-1): KAGVTQTPRYLIKTRGQQVTLSCSPISGHRSVSWYQQTPGQGLQFLFEYFSETQRNKGNFPGRFSGRQFSNSRSEMNVSTLELGDSALYLCASSPMTGNTEAFFGQGTRLTVV.

V is TRBV5-5 and J is TRBJ1-4, with D possibly TRBD1 on 6 matching bases. Trimming left V 3 bases short and J 6 bases short, with 15 bases between. The germline gives CDR1 SGHKS, CDR2 YYEKEE (reference sequence). The CDR3 runs to 15 residues. Here the CDR3 reads CASSSDPTGDEKLFF. The CDR3 region has the DNA TGTGCCAGCAGCTCGGATCCGACAGGAGATGAAAAACTGTTTTTT.

CDR3 sequence reads: CASSFGQGGVGDTEAFF. As DNA, the CDR3 is TGCGCCAGCAGCTTTGGACAGGGAGGAGTGGGGGACACTGAAGCTTTCTTT. The V call is TRBV5-1, the J call TRBJ1-1, with 8 bases lining up with TRBD1. The V gene end was trimmed by 2 bases and the J gene end by 3 bases; junction bases not matched to a gene: 12. The CDR3 length is 17 residues. Germline CDR1 and CDR2: SGHRS and YFSETQ.

The rearrangement uses TRBV5-1 and TRBJ2-1; D is possibly TRBD1 (6 bases). The CDR3 has 13 amino acids. V lost 1 base and J 9 bases, leaving 11 bases between the germline ends. Germline V lookup: CDR1 SGHRS, CDR2 YFSETQ. This chain's CDR3 is CASSLRLGGEQFF. The CDR3 nucleotides read TGCGCCAGCAGCTTGAGATTAGGGGGTGAGCAGTTCTTC.